The source of this TCR beta chain is a study of CD8 T cells in Susac syndrome. CD8+ and CD4+ T cells from blood underwent TCR beta sequencing, which was carried out in a high-throughput format. RNA was extracted with the RNeasy kit, and a quantity of roughly 0.45 to 1 ug was reverse transcribed using random hexamers. Each CDR3 protein is one row after TCRdb ran MiXCR on the immunoSEQ multiplex PCR reads. The data contain just over 150,000 distinct CDR3 sequences, 95% to 96% of them singletons. Sequencing was carried out using CD8+ T cells from PBMCs. The TCR comes from a human donor with multiple sclerosis.

The CDR3 reads CASSLWQGEETQYF. For the CDR3, the DNA is TGTGCCAGCAGCTTATGGCAGGGAGAAGAGACCCAGTACTTC. This chain uses TRBV11-2 with TRBJ2-5; D possibly matches TRBD1 or TRBD2 (5 bases each). V dropped 2 bases and J dropped 3 bases, with 10 bases sitting between them. Germline lookup yields CDR1 SGHAT and CDR2 FQNNGV. CDR3 size: 14 residues.